The 18 T cell receptor beta chains listed next were all sequenced from one sample in a study of blood T cell repertoires in COVID-19 (dated by TCRdb to 2020 to 2021). The receptor library was made with the immunoSEQ multiplex PCR assay. Held by TCRdb, this immuneACCESS table contains in-frame sequences only and omits some clones. Under half of the omission traces to an unresolved V gene where checked; the cause of the rest is unknown. Present in this sample are about 280,000 clones, approximately 85% of which were seen just once. The ten largest clones represent approximately 5% of the sample. The specimen was peripheral blood. The receptors were sampled from a man aged 50 to 60 with active or convalescent COVID-19.

In DNA, the CDR3 is TGTGCCAGCAGCCTTGGTGCGAGGGAGCTGTTTTTT. This sequence encodes CASSLGARELFF. V usage is TRBV12-3 or TRBV12-4 and J usage is TRBJ2-2, with D uncertain. Trimming cost V 6 bases and J 9 bases, with 11 bases left between them. The CDR3 extends over 12 amino acids.

This clone has only a few counts. The chain joins TRBV11-2 to TRBJ2-7; 7 bases map to TRBD1. The trim removed 3 bases at V and 5 bases at J, leaving 10 bases unmatched. The germline V gene encodes CDR1 SGHAT and CDR2 FQNNGV. The CDR3 extends over 15 amino acids. The CDR3 region is CASSFIEGGVDEQYF. The CDR3 coding sequence is TGTGCCAGCAGCTTCATTGAAGGGGGCGTGGACGAGCAGTACTTC.

CDR3 protein: CASSTPSGSNIQYF. As DNA, the CDR3 is TGTGCCAGTAGTACCCCTAGCGGGAGCAACATTCAGTACTTC. This chain uses TRBV19 with TRBJ2-4; TRBD2 matches 10 bases. J lost 7 bases, V lost 4 bases, and 4 bases had no gene match. The CDR3 is 14 residues long. Germline V gives CDR1 LNHDA, CDR2 SQIVND (reference sequence).

The chain couples TRBV19 to TRBJ1-5, with 9 nucleotides matching TRBD1. This CDR3 contains 18 residues. Germline values: CDR1 LNHDA, CDR2 SQIVND (reference sequence). The ends lost 5 bases at V and 4 bases at J; junction bases unmatched: 15. The DNA of the CDR3 is TGTGCCAGTAGTGTTGGGACAGGGTATACTGTACAGAATCAGCCCCAGCATTTT. This translates into CASSVGTGYTVQNQPQHF. The variable domain in full, completed from reference TRBV19 and TRBJ1-5, reads DGGITQSPKYLFRKEGQNVTLSCEQNLNHDAMYWYRQDPGQGLRLIYYSQIVNDFQKGDIAEGYSVSREKKESFPLTVTSAQKNPTAFYLCASSVGTGYTVQNQPQHFGDGTRLSIL.

This clone has a single count. As DNA, the CDR3 is TGCGCCAGCAGCTTGTCTGTAGCTAACTATGGCTACACCTTC. Translating gives CASSLSVANYGYTF. The chain carries TRBV5-1 and TRBJ1-2; D uncertain. This CDR3 contains 14 residues. V was clipped by 1 base and J by 0 bases, with 7 bases between them. Germline V lookup: CDR1 SGHRS, CDR2 YFSETQ. The full variable domain, with the rest looked up from reference TRBV5-1 and TRBJ1-2, is KAGVTQTPRYLIKTRGQQVTLSCSPISGHRSVSWYQQTPGQGLQFLFEYFSETQRNKGNFPGRFSGRQFSNSRSEMNVSTLELGDSALYLCASSLSVANYGYTFGSGTRLTVV.

This chain connects TRBV28 to TRBJ2-1, with 13 bases that match TRBD2. Germline V gives CDR1 MDHEN, CDR2 SYDVKM. This CDR3 has 14 residues. V trimming: 8 bases; J trimming: 8 bases; junction bases outside the gene matches: 6. Here the CDR3 DNA reads TGTGCCAGCCACGGGACTAGCGGGATTTATGAGCAGTTCTTC. It encodes CASHGTSGIYEQFF.

The chain carries TRBV6-6 and TRBJ2-4; tentatively, D is TRBD2 (5 bases). Per the germline V gene, CDR1 is MNHNY and CDR2 is SVGAGI (reference sequence). V was clipped by 6 bases and J by 2 bases, with 11 bases between them. The CDR3 is 14 amino acids. CDR3 DNA sequence: TGTGCCAGCAGGCCGGGGTCTACCAAAAACATTCAGTACTTC. Its protein is CASRPGSTKNIQYF.

The chain uses TRBV5-4 and TRBJ2-5, with TRBD2 matching 9 bases. Germline assignment: CDR1 SGHNT and CDR2 YYREEE (reference sequence). The CDR3 loop spans 16 amino acids. The V and J ends lost 0 bases and 6 bases, in that order; junction bases with no gene match: 9. This chain's CDR3 is CASSLGVAGGPKTQYF. DNA for the CDR3: TGTGCCAGCAGCTTGGGGGTTGCGGGAGGGCCGAAGACCCAGTACTTC.

The chain employs TRBV4-1 and TRBJ1-2; D might be TRBD1 (5 bases). V lost 1 base, J lost 4 bases, and 25 bases lay in between. In germline, CDR1 is MGHRA, CDR2 YSYEKL. This CDR3 contains 19 residues. CDR3 in DNA: TGCGCCAGCAGCCAAGTAAGATTAAAAGGGGCCCCTTCGAGCTATGGCTACACCTTC. Translating gives CASSQVRLKGAPSSYGYTF.

The chain is built from TRBV3-1 (or the pseudogene TRBV3-2) and TRBJ2-7, with 14 bases identical to TRBD2. With 3 bases clipped from V and 0 bases from J, the junction kept 7 bases outside the gene matches. The CDR3 spans 18 residues. CDR1 is LGHDT and CDR2 is YNNKEL in the germline V gene (reference sequence). This chain's CDR3 is CASSQIPGTSGSSYEQYF. The CDR3 region has the DNA TGTGCCAGCAGCCAGATCCCCGGGACTAGCGGGAGCTCCTACGAGCAGTACTTC.

The J gene is TRBJ1-2, the V gene TRBV30; 7 bases are shared with TRBD1. The junction had 7 bases not matched to a gene; V was cut back by 1 base and J by 8 bases. The CDR3 loop spans 13 amino acids. The germline gives CDR1 GTSNPN, CDR2 SVGIG (reference sequence). The DNA for the CDR3 is TGTGCCTGGAGTGAAGACAGGGTTGGCGGCTACACCTTC. Protein product: CAWSEDRVGGYTF.

As concerns this clone: Other nucleotide sequences from this sample produce the same CDR3. V gene TRBV12-3 or TRBV12-4 combines with J gene TRBJ2-7; tentatively, D is TRBD2 (6 bases). V lost 6 bases and J lost 4, with 13 bases in between. This CDR3 region has 13 residues. The CDR3 region is CASSPSGVYEQYF. CDR3 DNA: TGTGCCAGCAGCCCCTCGGGGGTTTACGAGCAGTACTTC.

This clone has only one observation. The chain has TRBV6-2 or TRBV6-3 and TRBJ1-2; the match to TRBD1 covers 8 bases. This CDR3 has 15 amino acids. Per germline, CDR1 MNHEY and CDR2 SVGEGT. Losses at the gene ends were 1 base for V and 10 bases for J; bases not matched to a gene: 11. The CDR3 protein is CASSYLGQGGRIYTF. In DNA, the CDR3 is TGTGCCAGCAGTTACTTAGGACAGGGAGGCCGGATCTACACCTTC.

The chain joins TRBV13 to TRBJ2-1, with 7 bases fitting TRBD1. The V gene end was trimmed by 3 bases and the J gene end by 4 bases; junction bases not matched to a gene: 0. CDR3 length: 13 residues. CDR1 is PRHDT and CDR2 is FYEKMQ in the germline V gene (reference sequence). The CDR3: CASSLTGYNEQFF. The CDR3 DNA reads TGTGCCAGCAGCTTGACAGGGTACAATGAGCAGTTCTTC.

V usage is TRBV28 and J usage is TRBJ1-5; D may be TRBD1 (5 bases). The CDR3 contains 13 residues. The V gene's germline CDR1 is MDHEN and CDR2 SYDVKM. V gave up 11 bases and J gave up 5 bases, with 16 bases separating them. CDR3: CAGGGTVDQPQHF. CDR3 sequence (DNA): TGTGCCGGGGGAGGGACGGTCGATCAGCCCCAGCATTTT.

This chain connects TRBV29-1 to TRBJ2-5, with D possibly being TRBD1 (5 bases). In germline, CDR1 is SQVTM, CDR2 ANQGSEA. The CDR3 is 16 residues long. V gave up 3 bases and J gave up 7 bases, with 24 bases separating them. In nucleotides, the CDR3 is TGCAGCGTTGACATTCCGCCAGGGTCTCTCGATGCGACCCAGTACTTC. This translates into CSVDIPPGSLDATQYF.

This chain joins TRBV19 and TRBJ1-2; 7 bases are a match to TRBD1. The V segment lost 7 bases and the J segment 6 bases; nucleotides outside the gene matches: 14. The germline gives CDR1 LNHDA, CDR2 SQIVND (reference sequence). This CDR3 comprises 15 residues. This CDR3 reads CASTSQGDTGDGYTF. CDR3 coding DNA: TGTGCCAGTACCTCTCAGGGGGACACCGGAGATGGCTACACCTTC.

Only a few counts were recorded for this clone. The genes are TRBV11-2 and TRBJ1-1; 7 bases align to TRBD1. The CDR3 loop spans 14 amino acids. From germline, CDR1 is SGHAT and CDR2 FQNNGV. V was clipped by 2 bases and J by 10 bases; unmatched bases: 10. In DNA form, the CDR3 reads TGTGCCAGCAGCTTAAATAATGGTTACAGGGGAGCTTTCTTT. Protein: CASSLNNGYRGAFF. The full variable domain, in which reference TRBV11-2 and TRBJ1-1 provide the parts outside the CDR3, is EAGVAQSPRYKIIEKRQSVAFWCNPISGHATLYWYQQILGQGPKLLIQFQNNGVVDDSQLPKDRFSAERLKGVDSTLKIQPAKLEDSAVYLCASSLNNGYRGAFFGQGTRLTVV.